The clone carrying this T cell receptor (beta chain) was seen only once. Its specificity is not known. This entry comes from a study of T cell clonotyping in hematopoietic cell transplantation. TCRdb's table, derived via immunoSEQ multiplex PCR, lists solely in-frame clones and lacks some. The sample holds around 5,000 clones, 26% seen once. CDR1 and CDR2 (germline): GTSNPN, SVGIG (reference sequence). CDR3 size: 12 residues. With V trimmed by 3 bases and J by 2 bases, 1 base remained unmatched. Findings of the study overall: Few recipient clonotypes overlapped donors; over 97% were de novo at given depth. Broader posttransplant TCR repertoire diversity was predicted by graft donor and pretransplant recipient Inverse Simpson Index values. After transplant, recipient diversity fell while pathologically expanded clonotypes grew through day 180.

The source material was peripheral blood mononuclear cells, sampled 180 days after allogeneic stem cell transplant. This receptor was identified in a male patient aged 40-50 years who had an allogeneic stem cell transplant from an unrelated donor, so the T cells may come from the graft donor. Some clones in this sample may be carry-over from other donors' samples. The chain has TRBV30 and TRBJ2-7, with 7 bases fitting TRBD1. The CDR3 sequence is CAWRRGPYEQYF. As DNA, the CDR3 is TGTGCCTGGAGAAGGGGGCCCTACGAGCAGTACTTC.